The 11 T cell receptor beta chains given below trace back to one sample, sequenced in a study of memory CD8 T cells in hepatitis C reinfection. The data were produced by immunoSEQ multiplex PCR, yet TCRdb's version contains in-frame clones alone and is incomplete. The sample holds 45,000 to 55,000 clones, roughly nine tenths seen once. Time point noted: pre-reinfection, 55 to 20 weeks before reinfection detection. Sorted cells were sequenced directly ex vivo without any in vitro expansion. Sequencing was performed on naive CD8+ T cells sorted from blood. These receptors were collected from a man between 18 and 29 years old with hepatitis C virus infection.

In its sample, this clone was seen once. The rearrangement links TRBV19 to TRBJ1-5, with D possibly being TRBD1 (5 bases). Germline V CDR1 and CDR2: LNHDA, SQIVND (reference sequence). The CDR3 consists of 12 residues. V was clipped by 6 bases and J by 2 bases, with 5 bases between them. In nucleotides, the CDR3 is TGTGCCAGTAGGACAGGCAATCAGCCCCAGCATTTT. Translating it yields CASRTGNQPQHF. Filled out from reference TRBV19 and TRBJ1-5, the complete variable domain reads DGGITQSPKYLFRKEGQNVTLSCEQNLNHDAMYWYRQDPGQGLRLIYYSQIVNDFQKGDIAEGYSVSREKKESFPLTVTSAQKNPTAFYLCASRTGNQPQHFGDGTRLSIL.

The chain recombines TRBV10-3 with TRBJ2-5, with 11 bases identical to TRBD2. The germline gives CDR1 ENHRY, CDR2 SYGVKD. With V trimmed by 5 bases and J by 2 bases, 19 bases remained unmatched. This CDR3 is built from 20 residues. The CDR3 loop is CAISSTSGNLALRWQETQYF. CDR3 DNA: TGTGCCATCAGTTCGACTAGCGGGAACCTCGCGCTGAGGTGGCAAGAGACCCAGTACTTC.

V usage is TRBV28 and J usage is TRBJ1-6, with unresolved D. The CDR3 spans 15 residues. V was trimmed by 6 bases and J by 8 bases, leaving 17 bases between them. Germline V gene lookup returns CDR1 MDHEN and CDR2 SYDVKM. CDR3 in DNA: TGTGCCAGCAGGCCCCACGGTCGCCGCGATTCACCCCTCCACTTT. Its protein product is CASRPHGRRDSPLHF.

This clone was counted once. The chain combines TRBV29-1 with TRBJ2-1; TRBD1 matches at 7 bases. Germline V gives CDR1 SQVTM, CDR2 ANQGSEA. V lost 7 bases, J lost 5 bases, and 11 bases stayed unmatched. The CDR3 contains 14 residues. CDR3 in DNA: TGCAGCGATACGGGACAGTTGAGAGACAATGAGCAGTTCTTC. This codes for CSDTGQLRDNEQFF.

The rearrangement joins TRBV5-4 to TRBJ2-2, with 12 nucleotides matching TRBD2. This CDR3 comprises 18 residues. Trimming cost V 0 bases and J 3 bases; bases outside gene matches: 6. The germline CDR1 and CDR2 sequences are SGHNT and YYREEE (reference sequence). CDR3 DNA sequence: TGTGCCAGCAGCTTGGGGCTAGCGGGAGGGGCGGACACCGGGGAGCTGTTTTTT. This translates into CASSLGLAGGADTGELFF.

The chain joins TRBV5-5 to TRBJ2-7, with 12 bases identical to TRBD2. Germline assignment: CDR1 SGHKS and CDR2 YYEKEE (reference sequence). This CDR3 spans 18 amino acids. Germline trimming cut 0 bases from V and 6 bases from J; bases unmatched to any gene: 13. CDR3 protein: CASSLGARLAGERVEQYF. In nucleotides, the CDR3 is TGTGCCAGCAGCTTGGGAGCCAGACTAGCGGGAGAACGCGTCGAGCAGTACTTC.

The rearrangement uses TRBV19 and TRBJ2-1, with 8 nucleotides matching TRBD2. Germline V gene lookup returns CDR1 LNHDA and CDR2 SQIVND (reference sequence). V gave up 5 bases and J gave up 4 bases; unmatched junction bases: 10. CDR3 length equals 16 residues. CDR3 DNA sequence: TGTGCCAGTAGTTCCACCCCTAGCGGGCTTTACAATGAGCAGTTCTTC. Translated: CASSSTPSGLYNEQFF.

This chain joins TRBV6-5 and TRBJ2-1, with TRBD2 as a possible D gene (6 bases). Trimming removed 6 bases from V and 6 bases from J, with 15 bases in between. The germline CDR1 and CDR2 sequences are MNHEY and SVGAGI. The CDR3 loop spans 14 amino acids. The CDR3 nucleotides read TGTGCCAGCAGCCCCGGGACTGGAGTCAATGAGCAGTTCTTC. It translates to CASSPGTGVNEQFF.

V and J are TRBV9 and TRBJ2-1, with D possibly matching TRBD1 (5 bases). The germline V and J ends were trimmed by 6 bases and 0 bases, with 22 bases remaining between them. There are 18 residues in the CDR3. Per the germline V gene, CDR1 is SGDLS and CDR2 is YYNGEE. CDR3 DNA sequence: TGTGCCAGCATCCAGGACATCCCTCGAAGGAGCTCCTACAATGAGCAGTTCTTC. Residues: CASIQDIPRRSSYNEQFF.

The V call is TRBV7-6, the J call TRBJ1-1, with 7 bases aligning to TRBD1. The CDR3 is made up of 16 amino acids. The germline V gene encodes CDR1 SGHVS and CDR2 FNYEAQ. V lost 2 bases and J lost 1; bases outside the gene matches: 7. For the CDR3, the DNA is TGTGCCAGCAGCTTAAGGGCAGGGGGTTCGAACACTGAAGCTTTCTTT. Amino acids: CASSLRAGGSNTEAFF.

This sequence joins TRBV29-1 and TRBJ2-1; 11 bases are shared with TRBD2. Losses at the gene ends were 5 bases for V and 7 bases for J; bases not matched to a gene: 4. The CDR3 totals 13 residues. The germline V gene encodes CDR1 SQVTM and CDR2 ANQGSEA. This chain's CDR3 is CSVNGLAGNEQFF. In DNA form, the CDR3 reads TGCAGCGTTAATGGACTAGCGGGTAATGAGCAGTTCTTC.